The entry below gives a single TCR beta chain sequence along with its context. Antigen: not known. This sample is drawn from a study of cytomegalovirus exposure and HLA in healthy donors. CDR1 is SGHVS, CDR2 FNYEAQ, per germline. This CDR3 region has 14 residues. Deletions cut 1 base from V and 2 bases from J, with 9 bases between. The PCR made use of 60 Vbeta and 13 Jbeta primers. Data came from immunoSEQ multiplex PCR; TCRdb stores just in-frame clones and leaves some out. The sample consists of 200,000 or so clones, around 86% of them appearing once. Study-level points and caveats: The authors later found HLA-associated TCR beta chains more clonally expanded than equally common others. In an earlier analysis, about 87% or about 30%: the productive usage of most TCR beta V segments.

The sequenced material came from PBMCs. The chain recombines TRBV7-6 with TRBJ2-7, with D possibly TRBD2 on 5 matching bases. The receptor comes from a man younger than 40 in good health and CMV-seronegative. The CDR3 here is CASSLVPGTYEQYF. CDR3 nucleotides: TGTGCCAGCAGCTTAGTGCCGGGGACCTACGAGCAGTACTTC. Full variable domain (outside the CDR3, taken from reference TRBV7-6 and TRBJ2-7): GAGVSQSPRYKVTKRGQDVALRCDPISGHVSLYWYRQALGQGPEFLTYFNYEAQQDKSGLPNDRFSAERPEGSISTLTIQRTEQRDSAMYRCASSLVPGTYEQYFGPGTRLTVT.